This is a list of T cell receptor beta chains from one sample in a study of T cell responses to AZD1222 COVID-19 vaccine. Produced via immunoSEQ multiplex PCR; TCRdb's table is partial and in-frame only. Altogether 150,000 to 250,000 clones are present, 91% being singletons, with the ten largest covering around 3.6%. The source material was peripheral blood, sampled 28 days after the second AZD1222 dose. The receptors come from an adult who received the AZD1222 COVID-19 vaccine. CDR3s include the opening cysteine and the closing phenylalanine or tryptophan. D genes are given only for firm matches. Clone size is not always given. Where it is, it says once, few, many or a class for expanded clones.

j_call,v_call,clone_size,d_call,cdr3_nt,cdr3_aa
TRBJ2-7,TRBV20-1,NA,NA,TGCAGTGCTACCTCATTCGGGGTTGATATTTTC,CSATSFGVDIF
TRBJ2-3,TRBV5-1,NA,NA,TGCGCCAGCTCTCCCGGCGATGACACAGATACGCAGTATTTT,CASSPGDDTDTQYF
TRBJ2-1,TRBV3-1/TRBV3-2,NA,TRBD2,TGTGCCAGCAGCCAAAACTGGAGGGCGGGAGCTAGTGAGCAGTTCTTC,CASSQNWRAGASEQFF
TRBJ1-2,TRBV3-1/TRBV3-2,NA,NA,TGTGCCAGCAGCCGAAGAGGGCCGGGCTATGGCTACACCTTC,CASSRRGPGYGYTF
TRBJ2-1,TRBV7-8,NA,NA,TGTGCCAGCAGCTTGACCCGGGACTACAATGAGCAGTTCTTC,CASSLTRDYNEQFF
TRBJ1-1,TRBV7-2,NA,NA,TGTGCCAGCAGGCTAAGTGTGAACACTGAAGCTTTCTTT,CASRLSVNTEAFF
TRBJ1-2,TRBV3-1/TRBV3-2,NA,TRBD1,TGTGCCAGCAGCCCCTCGACAGGGGGCGGAGAGGGCTACACCTTC,CASSPSTGGGEGYTF
TRBJ1-5,TRBV2,NA,NA,TGTGCCAGCAAAAGGGATAGCAATCAGCCCCAGCATTTT,CASKRDSNQPQHF
TRBJ2-1,TRBV25-1,NA,NA,TGTGCCAGCAGTGAATTCCAGGGGGGGGTAACCTACAATGAGCAGTTCTTC,CASSEFQGGVTYNEQFF
TRBJ2-7,TRBV30,NA,NA,TGTGCCGAAGGACGGGACGGGACGAACGAGCAGTACTTC,CAEGRDGTNEQYF
TRBJ2-3,TRBV9,NA,TRBD2,TGTGCCAGCAGCGTATACGGGGGGGATTACGGGAATACGCAGTATTTT,CASSVYGGDYGNTQYF
TRBJ2-5,TRBV28,NA,NA,TGTGCCAGCAGTTTCCTTTCAGGACAGACTAAAGAGACCCAGTACTTC,CASSFLSGQTKETQYF
TRBJ2-5,TRBV2,NA,TRBD1,TGTGCCAGCAGCGGGGGGGGACAGGGGATCGAAGAGACCCAGTACTTC,CASSGGGQGIEETQYF
TRBJ2-1,TRBV7-3,NA,TRBD2,TGTGCCAGCAGCCTGGCAGGGACTAGAAACAATGAGCAGTTCTTC,CASSLAGTRNNEQFF
TRBJ1-1,TRBV7-9,NA,NA,TGTGCCAGCAGCTTAACTCGGGTTGAAGCTTTCTTT,CASSLTRVEAFF
TRBJ1-6,TRBV10-3,NA,TRBD1,TGTGCCATCAGCCAAGGGACAGGGGGAGGTTCACCCCTCCACTTT,CAISQGTGGGSPLHF
TRBJ1-3,TRBV24-1,few,TRBD1,TGTGCCACCAGTGATAGCCGGGACAGGGCCCCAAACACCATATATTTT,CATSDSRDRAPNTIYF
TRBJ1-3,TRBV19,once,NA,TGTGCCAGTAGTGGAAACACCATATATTTT,CASSGNTIYF
TRBJ1-6,TRBV3-1/TRBV3-2,few,TRBD1,TGTGCCAGCAGCTTACGACAGGGTATGAGGGATTCACCCCTCCACTTT,CASSLRQGMRDSPLHF
TRBJ1-4,TRBV21-1,NA,NA,TGTGCCAGCAGCAAAGAGGGAGTAAGGGACCGCGAAAAACTGTTTTTT,CASSKEGVRDREKLFF
TRBJ2-1,TRBV5-4,NA,NA,TGTGCCAGCAGCCCCCGGGACTCCCTGGCCAATGAGCAGTTCTTC,CASSPRDSLANEQFF
TRBJ2-5,TRBV4-2,NA,NA,TGTGCCAGCAGCCAGTCGGGACAATCACAAGAGACCCAGTACTTC,CASSQSGQSQETQYF
TRBJ1-3,TRBV5-5,NA,NA,TGTGCCAGCAGCTTGGGAGGGCTGAATGGTGGAAACACCATATATTTT,CASSLGGLNGGNTIYF
TRBJ2-3,TRBV19,NA,TRBD2,TGTGCCAGTAAGGCCCTAGCGGGCACAGATACGCAGTATTTT,CASKALAGTDTQYF
TRBJ2-1,TRBV21-1,NA,NA,TGTGCCAGCAGCAAAGAAGAAAGTGTGGTGGATCCGGTCAATGAGCAGTTCTTC,CASSKEESVVDPVNEQFF
TRBJ1-2,TRBV5-6,once,NA,TGTGCCAGCAGCTTCCCAGAGTCTAGCTACACCTTC,CASSFPESSYTF
TRBJ1-1,TRBV9,NA,TRBD1,TGTGCCAGCAGCTCGTGGACAGGGTCAATGAACACTGAAGCTTTCTTT,CASSSWTGSMNTEAFF
TRBJ1-3,TRBV10-3,NA,NA,TGTGCCACTCGTACCGGGGACACCATATATTTT,CATRTGDTIYF
TRBJ1-2,TRBV5-1,once,TRBD1,TGCGCCAGCAGCTCATCGGGACAGCCAAGGATAGGCACCTTC,CASSSSGQPRIGTF
TRBJ1-1,TRBV18,NA,NA,TGTGCCAGCTCACCTCAGACCGGGAGCCGAGCCGAAGCTTTCTTT,CASSPQTGSRAEAFF
TRBJ1-5,TRBV28,NA,NA,TGTGCCAGCAGACTAATGAGACAGCTGGCTAATCAGCCCCAGCATTTT,CASRLMRQLANQPQHF
TRBJ2-1,TRBV10-2,NA,TRBD1,TGCGCCAGCAGTGAGGACAGGGCCGGCTACAATGAGCAGTTCTTC,CASSEDRAGYNEQFF
TRBJ1-6,TRBV6-5,once,TRBD1,TGTGCCAGCAGTAGACAGGGCAGAAATTCACCCCTCCACTTT,CASSRQGRNSPLHF
TRBJ1-5,TRBV28,NA,NA,TGTGCCAGCAGTATTTTGCCGGGGAAGCCCCAGCATTTT,CASSILPGKPQHF
TRBJ1-4,TRBV19,NA,NA,TGTGCCAGTAGTATAACCAGGACTCTTCATGAATCTGAAAAACTGTTTTTT,CASSITRTLHESEKLFF
TRBJ2-3,TRBV4-1,NA,TRBD2,TGCGCCAGCAGCCACGTGGCTAGCGGGATTAGCACAGATACGCAGTATTTT,CASSHVASGISTDTQYF
TRBJ2-4,TRBV18,NA,NA,TGTGCCAGCTCACATGGGGGTCTAGCCAAAAACATTCAGTACTTC,CASSHGGLAKNIQYF
TRBJ2-7,TRBV28,many,TRBD2,TGTGCCAGCAGTTTAGCAACTAGCGGAAACTACGAGCAGTACTTC,CASSLATSGNYEQYF
TRBJ1-2,TRBV24-1,NA,NA,TGTGCCACCAGTGATTTACAGGTCTACACCTTC,CATSDLQVYTF
TRBJ2-7,TRBV7-2,NA,NA,TGTGCCAGCAGCTTGGTCCTTTTCTACGAGCAGTACTTC,CASSLVLFYEQYF
TRBJ1-5,TRBV7-2,NA,NA,TGTGCCAGCAGCCCCCGGGGGCCAAATCAGCCCCAGCATTTT,CASSPRGPNQPQHF
TRBJ1-1,TRBV29-1,once,NA,TGCAGCGTTCTCCCTGCCCGAAGGGTAGCCACTGAAGCTTTCTTT,CSVLPARRVATEAFF
TRBJ2-5,TRBV7-3,NA,NA,TGTGCCAGCAGCTTAAGGGGAGGGGGCAGAGAGACCCAGTACTTC,CASSLRGGGRETQYF
TRBJ2-1,TRBV10-1,NA,NA,TGCGCCAGCAGTGATGGCGGGAAAGACAATGAGCAGTTCTTC,CASSDGGKDNEQFF
TRBJ2-3,TRBV2,NA,NA,TGTGCCAGCAGCCGATCCACGGTATCGATGTGGGATACGCAGTATTTT,CASSRSTVSMWDTQYF
TRBJ1-5,TRBV10-2,NA,NA,TGCGCCAGCTCCCTTGGGGGGTCCGGGAGCAATCAGCCCCAGCATTTT,CASSLGGSGSNQPQHF
TRBJ2-7,TRBV3-1/TRBV3-2,NA,TRBD2,TGTGCCAGCAGCCTACGACTAGCGGGAACCTACGAGCAGTACTTC,CASSLRLAGTYEQYF
TRBJ2-7,TRBV3-1/TRBV3-2,NA,TRBD1,TGTGCCAGCAGCCACCACGGGACAGGGGTCCTCTACGAGCAGTACTTC,CASSHHGTGVLYEQYF
TRBJ1-2,TRBV6-2/TRBV6-3,NA,NA,TGTGCCAGCAGTTTAAGGGGCCCACAGCGAAACTATGGCTACACCTTC,CASSLRGPQRNYGYTF
TRBJ1-6,TRBV18,NA,NA,TGTGCCAGCTCACCAGGGGACGGACAAACTTCACCCCTCCACTTT,CASSPGDGQTSPLHF
TRBJ2-7,TRBV6-5,once,TRBD1,TGTGCCAGCAGAACAGAGACAGGGGGCTATTACGAGCAGTACTTC,CASRTETGGYYEQYF
TRBJ2-1,TRBV5-8,NA,NA,TGTGCCAGCAGCTTGGCGCCGGGTAGGGCTGAGCAGTTCTTC,CASSLAPGRAEQFF
TRBJ2-1,TRBV14,NA,NA,TGTGCCAGCAGCCGGAGGGTGGATCTCGGACCGAGATACAATGAGCAGTTCTTC,CASSRRVDLGPRYNEQFF